A selection of T cell receptor beta chains follows, all from one sample in a study of T cell responses to AZD1222 COVID-19 vaccine. TCRdb's table, derived via immunoSEQ multiplex PCR, lists solely in-frame clones and lacks some. The data hold under 200,000 clones, with approximately 90% observed a single time. The sequencing used peripheral blood, collected 28 days after the second dose of the MenACWY control vaccine. The source of these receptors is an adult who received the MenACWY meningococcal vaccine as a control. Each CDR3 is given with its conserved first and last residue. A D gene is named only where the DNA matches it firmly. Size is omitted from some rows. Given values are once, few, many or a class for expanded clones.

abundance,j_gene,v_gene,d_gene,CDR3nt,CDR3aa
few,TRBJ1-4,TRBV5-1,NA,TGCGCCAGCAGCTCCCACCCGACACCCGAAAAACTGTTTTTT,CASSSHPTPEKLFF
NA,TRBJ2-1,TRBV6-5,NA,TGTGCCAGCAGTTACTCGACGGACAATGAGCAGTTCTTC,CASSYSTDNEQFF
once,TRBJ1-6,TRBV7-2,NA,TGTGCCAGCAGTTGGAGGAATTCACCCCTCCACTTT,CASSWRNSPLHF
NA,TRBJ1-1,TRBV5-1,TRBD1,TGCGCCAGCCGCACAACAGGGGACACTGAAGCTTTCTTT,CASRTTGDTEAFF
NA,TRBJ2-3,TRBV5-1,NA,TGCGCCAGCAGCTTTGGGGCCAGGCGGGGCACAGATACGCAGTATTTT,CASSFGARRGTDTQYF
once,TRBJ1-1,TRBV7-3,NA,TGTGCCAGCAGCCCCGGCGCGTCGAACACTGAAGCTTTCTTT,CASSPGASNTEAFF
NA,TRBJ2-7,TRBV5-1,NA,TGCGCCAGCAGCTTGGGGGACGGGTCCTACGAGCAGTACTTC,CASSLGDGSYEQYF
NA,TRBJ1-6,TRBV27,TRBD1,TGTGCCAGCAGTTCTACCAAGGTTAGGACAGGGGGCTCACCCCTCCACTTT,CASSSTKVRTGGSPLHF
NA,TRBJ2-1,TRBV15,TRBD2,TGTGCCACCAGCAGGCACCCCGGGACTAGCGGGACCGGGGGTGAGCAGTTCTTC,CATSRHPGTSGTGGEQFF
NA,TRBJ1-5,TRBV19,NA,TGTGCCAGTAATTCAGAGAGGGGGAGCAATCAGCCCCAGCATTTT,CASNSERGSNQPQHF
NA,TRBJ2-5,TRBV5-1,NA,TGCGCCAGCAGCAGGGGGGGAGAAGGACAGACCCAGTACTTC,CASSRGGEGQTQYF
NA,TRBJ1-1,TRBV19,NA,TGTGCCAGTAGTATAGATGGGATCAGGGCCCCCGAAGCTTTCTTT,CASSIDGIRAPEAFF
NA,TRBJ2-1,TRBV9,NA,TGTGCCAGCAGCGTACGGAGCATTTCCTCGGGTGAGCAGTTCTTC,CASSVRSISSGEQFF
NA,TRBJ2-2,TRBV10-1,NA,TGCGCCAGCAGTGAAGGTCCTCGGAACACCGGGGAGCTGTTTTTT,CASSEGPRNTGELFF
NA,TRBJ2-1,TRBV5-1,TRBD2,TGCGCCAGCAGCTCTAGCGGGGCAAGCTCCTACAATGAGCAGTTCTTC,CASSSSGASSYNEQFF
NA,TRBJ1-3,TRBV12-3/TRBV12-4,NA,TGTGCCAGCAGTTTAGGGGCAGGACACGGGTATTTT,CASSLGAGHGYF
NA,TRBJ2-6,TRBV10-3,NA,TGTGCCATCAGTGATCAGACTGGGGCCAACGTCCTGACTTTC,CAISDQTGANVLTF
NA,TRBJ2-1,TRBV3-1/TRBV3-2,TRBD1,TGTGCCAGCAGCCAAATGGCGACAGGGGGTTATGAGCAGTTCTTC,CASSQMATGGYEQFF
once,TRBJ1-5,TRBV6-5,NA,TGTGCCAGCAGGGAGACAAGGCGCGGCAATCAGCCCCAGCATTTT,CASRETRRGNQPQHF
NA,TRBJ2-1,TRBV27,TRBD2,TGTGCCAGCACCGTCGGGACTAGCGGGGTCAATGAGCAGTTCTTC,CASTVGTSGVNEQFF
NA,TRBJ1-1,TRBV7-6,TRBD1,TGTGCCAGCAGCTTTGGGGGACAGGGGCAGACTGAAGCTTTCTTT,CASSFGGQGQTEAFF
once,TRBJ2-7,TRBV2,NA,TGTGCCAGCAGTGAACAGGACAGATACGAGCAGTACTTC,CASSEQDRYEQYF
NA,TRBJ1-5,TRBV19,NA,TGTGCCAGTAGTATGATTGGGGCGGCTACCCTCAATCAGCCCCAGCATTTT,CASSMIGAATLNQPQHF
few,TRBJ2-2,TRBV7-7,NA,TGTGCCAGCAGCCACCCCGCCGGGGAGCTGTTTTTT,CASSHPAGELFF
NA,TRBJ2-2,TRBV7-2,TRBD2,TGTGCCAGCAGCCAGACTAGCGGGGGGACCGGGGAGCTGTTTTTT,CASSQTSGGTGELFF
NA,TRBJ1-2,TRBV7-2,NA,TGTGCCAGCAGCTTAGTCCCAGAGACCTATGGCTACACCTTC,CASSLVPETYGYTF
NA,TRBJ2-7,TRBV12-3/TRBV12-4,NA,TGTGCCAGCAGTTGGGGGGTCTACGAGCAGTACTTC,CASSWGVYEQYF
once,TRBJ2-1,TRBV7-9,NA,TGTGCCAGCAGCTTAGTAGGGAATGAGCAGTTCTTC,CASSLVGNEQFF
NA,TRBJ1-6,TRBV7-8,NA,TGTGCCAGCACCTCCCCCACAGGGACGGGCTCACCCCTCCACTTT,CASTSPTGTGSPLHF
NA,TRBJ1-2,TRBV19,NA,TGTGCCAGTAGTATGGGGGTGGCCGTGGGCGGCTACACCTTC,CASSMGVAVGGYTF
NA,TRBJ2-1,TRBV19,NA,TGTGCCAGTAGTGGGGGTGAGCAGTTCTTC,CASSGGEQFF
NA,TRBJ2-1,TRBV4-2,NA,TGTGCCAGCAGCCAAGATCGCGGCCATTACAATGAGCAGTTCTTC,CASSQDRGHYNEQFF
NA,TRBJ1-5,TRBV15,NA,TGTGCCACCAGCAGAGATGTCAGCAATTATCAGCCCCAGCATTTT,CATSRDVSNYQPQHF
NA,TRBJ1-1,TRBV10-3,NA,TGTGCCATCAGTGATTCCCAGGGTGAGGGCACTGAAGCTTTCTTT,CAISDSQGEGTEAFF
NA,TRBJ1-1,TRBV19,NA,TGTGCCAGTAGTCAACAGGTGAACACTGAAGCTTTCTTT,CASSQQVNTEAFF
NA,TRBJ1-1,TRBV27,NA,TGTGCCAGCAGTTTTGAGGTGAACACTGAAGCTTTCTTT,CASSFEVNTEAFF
NA,TRBJ1-4,TRBV28,NA,TGTGCCAGCAGTTCCCCATGGGGAGGGGGAAGTGAAAAACTGTTTTTT,CASSSPWGGGSEKLFF
NA,TRBJ1-5,TRBV28,NA,TGTGCCAGCAGTCAAACCCTTCGCAGTCAGCCCCAGCATTTT,CASSQTLRSQPQHF